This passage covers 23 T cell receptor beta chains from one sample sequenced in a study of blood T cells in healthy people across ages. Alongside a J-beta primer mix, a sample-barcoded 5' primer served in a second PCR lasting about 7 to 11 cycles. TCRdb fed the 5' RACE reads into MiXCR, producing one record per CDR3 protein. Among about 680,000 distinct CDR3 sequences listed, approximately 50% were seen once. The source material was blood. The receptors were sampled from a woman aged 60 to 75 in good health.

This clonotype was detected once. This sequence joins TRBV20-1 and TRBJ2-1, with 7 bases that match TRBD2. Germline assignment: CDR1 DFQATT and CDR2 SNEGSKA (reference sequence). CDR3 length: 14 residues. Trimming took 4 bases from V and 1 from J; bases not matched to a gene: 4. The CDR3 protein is CSATSGGSYNEQFF. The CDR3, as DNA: TGCAGTGCTACTAGCGGAGGTTCCTACAATGAGCAGTTCTTC.

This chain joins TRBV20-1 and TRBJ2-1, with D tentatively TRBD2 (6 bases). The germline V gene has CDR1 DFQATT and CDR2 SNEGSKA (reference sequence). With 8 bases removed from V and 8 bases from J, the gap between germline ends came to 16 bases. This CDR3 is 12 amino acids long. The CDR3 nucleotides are TGCAGTCTCATGGGGGGTTCTTATGAGCAGTTCTTC. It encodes CSLMGGSYEQFF.

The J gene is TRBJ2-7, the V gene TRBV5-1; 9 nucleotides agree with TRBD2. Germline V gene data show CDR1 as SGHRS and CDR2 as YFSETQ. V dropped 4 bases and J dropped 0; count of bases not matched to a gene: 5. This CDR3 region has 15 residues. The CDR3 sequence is CASSPLSGSSYEQYF. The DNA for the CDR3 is TGCGCCAGCAGCCCCCTTAGCGGGAGCTCCTACGAGCAGTACTTC. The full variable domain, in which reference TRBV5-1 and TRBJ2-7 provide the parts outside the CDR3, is KAGVTQTPRYLIKTRGQQVTLSCSPISGHRSVSWYQQTPGQGLQFLFEYFSETQRNKGNFPGRFSGRQFSNSRSEMNVSTLELGDSALYLCASSPLSGSSYEQYFGPGTRLTVT.

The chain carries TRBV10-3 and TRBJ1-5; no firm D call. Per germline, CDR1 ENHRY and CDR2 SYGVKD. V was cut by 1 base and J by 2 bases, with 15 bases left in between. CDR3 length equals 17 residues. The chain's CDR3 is CAISELVLDEGNQPQHF. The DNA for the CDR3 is TGTGCCATCAGTGAGTTGGTCCTAGATGAGGGCAATCAGCCCCAGCATTTT.

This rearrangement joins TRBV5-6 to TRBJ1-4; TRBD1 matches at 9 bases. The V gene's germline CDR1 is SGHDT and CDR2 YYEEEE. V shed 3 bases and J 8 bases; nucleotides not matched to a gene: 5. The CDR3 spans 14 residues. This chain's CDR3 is CASSSPGQGEKLFF. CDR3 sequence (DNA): TGTGCCAGCAGCTCGCCGGGACAGGGAGAAAAACTGTTTTTT.

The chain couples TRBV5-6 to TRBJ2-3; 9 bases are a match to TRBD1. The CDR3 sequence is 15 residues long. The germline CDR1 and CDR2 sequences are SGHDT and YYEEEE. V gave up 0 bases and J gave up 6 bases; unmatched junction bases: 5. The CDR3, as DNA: TGTGCCAGCAGCTTGGTTGGGACAGGGTCGGATACGCAGTATTTT. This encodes CASSLVGTGSDTQYF.

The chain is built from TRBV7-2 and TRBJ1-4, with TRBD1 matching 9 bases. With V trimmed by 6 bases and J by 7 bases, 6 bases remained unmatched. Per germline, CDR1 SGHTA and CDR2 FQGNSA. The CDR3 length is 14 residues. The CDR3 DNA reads TGTGCCAGCAGATTGACAGGGGGTTTTGAAAAACTGTTTTTT. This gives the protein CASRLTGGFEKLFF. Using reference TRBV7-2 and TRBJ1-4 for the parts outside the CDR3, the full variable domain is GAGVSQSPSNKVTEKGKDVELRCDPISGHTALYWYRQSLGQGLEFLIYFQGNSAPDKSGLPSDRFSAERTGGSVSTLTIQRTQQEDSAVYLCASRLTGGFEKLFFGSGTQLSVL.

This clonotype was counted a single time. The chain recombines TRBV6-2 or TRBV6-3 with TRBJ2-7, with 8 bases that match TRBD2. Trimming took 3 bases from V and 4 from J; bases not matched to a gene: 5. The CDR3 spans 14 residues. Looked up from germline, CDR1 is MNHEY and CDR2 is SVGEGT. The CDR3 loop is CASSYGEREYEQYF. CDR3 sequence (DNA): TGTGCCAGCAGTTATGGAGAGCGGGAGTACGAGCAGTACTTC.

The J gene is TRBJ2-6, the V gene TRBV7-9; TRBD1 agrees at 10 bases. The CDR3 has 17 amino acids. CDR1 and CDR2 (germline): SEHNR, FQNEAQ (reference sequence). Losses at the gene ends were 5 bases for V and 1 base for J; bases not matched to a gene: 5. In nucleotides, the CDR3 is TGTGCCAGCAGCGTCGGGACAGGGGCTTCTGGGGCCAACGTCCTGACTTTC. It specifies CASSVGTGASGANVLTF.

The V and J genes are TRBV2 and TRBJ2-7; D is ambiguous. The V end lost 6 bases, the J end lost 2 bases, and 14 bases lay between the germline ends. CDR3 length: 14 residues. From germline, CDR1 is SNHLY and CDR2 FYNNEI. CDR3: CASSQTYYTYEQYF. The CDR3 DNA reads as TGTGCCAGCAGCCAGACATATTATACCTACGAGCAGTACTTC.

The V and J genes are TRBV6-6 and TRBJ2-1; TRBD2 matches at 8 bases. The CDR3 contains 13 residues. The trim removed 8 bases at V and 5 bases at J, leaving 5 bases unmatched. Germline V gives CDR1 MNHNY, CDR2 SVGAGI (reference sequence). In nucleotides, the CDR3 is TGTGCCAGCGGAGCGGGAGCTCACAATGAGCAGTTCTTC. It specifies CASGAGAHNEQFF.

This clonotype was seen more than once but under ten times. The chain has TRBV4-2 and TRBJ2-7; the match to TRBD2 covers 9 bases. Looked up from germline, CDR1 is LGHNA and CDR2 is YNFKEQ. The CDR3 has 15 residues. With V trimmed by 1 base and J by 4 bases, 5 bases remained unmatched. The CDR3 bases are TGTGCCAGCAGCCAAGTGTTAGCGGGAGAGTACGAGCAGTACTTC. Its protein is CASSQVLAGEYEQYF.

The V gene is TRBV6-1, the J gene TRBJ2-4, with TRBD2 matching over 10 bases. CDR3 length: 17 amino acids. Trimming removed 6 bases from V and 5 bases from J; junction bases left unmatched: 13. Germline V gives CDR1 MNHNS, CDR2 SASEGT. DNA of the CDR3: TGTGCCAGCAGACCCGGGACTAGCGTTCCTGGCGAAAACATTCAGTACTTC. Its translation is CASRPGTSVPGENIQYF.

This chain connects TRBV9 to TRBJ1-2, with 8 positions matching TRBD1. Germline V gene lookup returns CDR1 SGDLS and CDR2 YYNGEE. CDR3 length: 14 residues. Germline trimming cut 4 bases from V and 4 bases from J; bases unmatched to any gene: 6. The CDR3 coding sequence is TGTGCCAGCAGCCCCTCGGGACAGGTCTATGGCTACACCTTC. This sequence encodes CASSPSGQVYGYTF.

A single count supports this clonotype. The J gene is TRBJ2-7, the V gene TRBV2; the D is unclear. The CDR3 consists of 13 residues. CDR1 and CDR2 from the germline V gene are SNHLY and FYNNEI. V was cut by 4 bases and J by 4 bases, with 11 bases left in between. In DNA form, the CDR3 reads TGTGCCAGCAGTGGTGAGATGAGTTACGAGCAGTACTTC. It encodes CASSGEMSYEQYF.

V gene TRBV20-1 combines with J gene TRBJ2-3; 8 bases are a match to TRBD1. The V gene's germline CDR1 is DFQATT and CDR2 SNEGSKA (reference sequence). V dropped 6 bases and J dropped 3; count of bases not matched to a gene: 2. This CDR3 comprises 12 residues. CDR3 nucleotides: TGCAGTGCGTACAGGGGGACAGATACGCAGTATTTT. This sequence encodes CSAYRGTDTQYF.

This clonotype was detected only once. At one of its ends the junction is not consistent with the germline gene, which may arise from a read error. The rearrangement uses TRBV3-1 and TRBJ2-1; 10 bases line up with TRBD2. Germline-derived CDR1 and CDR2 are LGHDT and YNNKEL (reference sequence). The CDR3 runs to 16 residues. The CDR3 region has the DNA TGTGCCGGCAGCCAAGGGGGGCCACTAGCGGGAAATGAGCAGTTCTTC. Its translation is CAGSQGGPLAGNEQFF.

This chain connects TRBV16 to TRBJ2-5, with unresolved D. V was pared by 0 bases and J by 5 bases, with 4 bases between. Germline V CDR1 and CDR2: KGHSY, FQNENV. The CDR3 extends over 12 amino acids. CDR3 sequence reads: CASSQSVETQYF. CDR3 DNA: TGTGCCAGCAGCCAATCGGTGGAGACCCAGTACTTC.

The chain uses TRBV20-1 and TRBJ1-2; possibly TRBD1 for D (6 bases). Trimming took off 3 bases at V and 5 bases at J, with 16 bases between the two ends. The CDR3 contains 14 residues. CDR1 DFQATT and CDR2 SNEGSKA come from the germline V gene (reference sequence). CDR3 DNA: TGCAGTGCTAGGGATATCCGGGACATATATGGCTACACCTTC. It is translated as CSARDIRDIYGYTF.

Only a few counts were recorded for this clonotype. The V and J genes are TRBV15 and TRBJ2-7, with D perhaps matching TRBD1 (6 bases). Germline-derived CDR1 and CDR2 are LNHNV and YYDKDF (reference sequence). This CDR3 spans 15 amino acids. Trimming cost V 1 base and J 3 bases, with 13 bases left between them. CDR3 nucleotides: TGTGCCACCAGCAGAGGCCGGGACATTAACTACGAGCAGTACTTC. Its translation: CATSRGRDINYEQYF. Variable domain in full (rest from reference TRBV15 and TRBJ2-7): DAMVIQNPRYQVTQFGKPVTLSCSQTLNHNVMYWYQQKSSQAPKLLFHYYDKDFNNEADTPDNFQSRRPNTSFCFLDIRSPGLGDTAMYLCATSRGRDINYEQYFGPGTRLTVT.

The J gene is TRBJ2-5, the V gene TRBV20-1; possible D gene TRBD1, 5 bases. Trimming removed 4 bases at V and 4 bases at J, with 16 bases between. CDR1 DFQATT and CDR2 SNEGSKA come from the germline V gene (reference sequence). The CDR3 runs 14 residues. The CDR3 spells CSATLVGVAETQYF. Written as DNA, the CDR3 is TGCAGTGCTACCCTAGTAGGGGTGGCAGAGACCCAGTACTTC.

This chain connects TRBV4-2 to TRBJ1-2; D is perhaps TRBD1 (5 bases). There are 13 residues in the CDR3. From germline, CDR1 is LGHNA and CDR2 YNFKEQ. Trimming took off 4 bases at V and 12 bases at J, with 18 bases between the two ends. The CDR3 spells CASSPSGLRNHTF. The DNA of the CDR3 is TGTGCCAGCAGCCCCTCGGGACTCCGGAACCACACCTTC.

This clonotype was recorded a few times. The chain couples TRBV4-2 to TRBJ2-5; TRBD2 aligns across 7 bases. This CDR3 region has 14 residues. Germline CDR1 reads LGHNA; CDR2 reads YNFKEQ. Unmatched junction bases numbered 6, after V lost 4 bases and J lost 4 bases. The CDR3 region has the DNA TGTGCCAGCAGCCCAATTGCGGGAGTAGAGACCCAGTACTTC. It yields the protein CASSPIAGVETQYF.